The 32 T cell receptor beta chains listed next were all sequenced from one sample in a study of blood T cell repertoires in COVID-19. TCRdb keeps only in-frame clones here, not all; method: immunoSEQ multiplex PCR. Of about 310,000 clones in the sample, roughly 86% were seen once. The sequenced material came from peripheral blood. The receptors stem from a woman in her 50s who had recovered from COVID-19.

The CDR3 coding sequence is TGTGCCAGCAGTTTAGAGTACGAGCAGTACTTC. Amino acids: CASSLEYEQYF. The genes are TRBV28 and TRBJ2-7; unclear D gene. The CDR3 is made up of 11 amino acids. V dropped 2 bases and J dropped 4 bases, with 3 bases sitting between them. CDR1 is MDHEN and CDR2 is SYDVKM in the germline V gene.

This clone has only one observation. The chain carries TRBV6-6 and TRBJ2-1, with a possible D match to TRBD2 (5 bases). V was trimmed by 2 bases and J by 0 bases, leaving 11 bases between them. Germline CDR1 is MNHNY and CDR2 is SVGAGI (reference sequence). The length of the CDR3 is 16 residues. In DNA form, the CDR3 reads TGTGCCAGCAGTTACCCTTCGGGGTACTCCTACAATGAGCAGTTCTTC. It encodes CASSYPSGYSYNEQFF.

The chain combines TRBV21-1 with TRBJ2-2; the table's D gene call, TRBD2, was not cross checked with the DNA. TRBV21-1 is a recognized pseudogene. The CDR3 loop spans 17 amino acids. The CDR3 region is CASSPSGSRLDTGELFF. The DNA for the CDR3 is TGTGCCAGCAGCCCTAGCGGGAGCCGGTTGGACACCGGGGAGCTGTTTTTT.

J is TRBJ1-1 and V is TRBV28; D not resolved. This CDR3 contains 10 residues. Trimming removed 6 bases at V and 8 bases at J, with 7 bases between. Germline values: CDR1 MDHEN, CDR2 SYDVKM. CDR3 DNA sequence: TGTGCCAGCAGAGGAGAAGAAGCTTTCTTT. It is translated as CASRGEEAFF.

V is TRBV9 and J is TRBJ2-2; 7 bases map to TRBD2. The V gene's germline CDR1 is SGDLS and CDR2 YYNGEE. The V gene end was trimmed by 2 bases and the J gene end by 6 bases; junction bases not matched to a gene: 1. This CDR3 spans 13 amino acids. The CDR3 is CASSVSGAGELFF. In nucleotides, the CDR3 is TGTGCCAGCAGCGTGAGCGGGGCCGGGGAGCTGTTTTTT.

The genes are TRBV3-1 (or the pseudogene TRBV3-2) and TRBJ2-1; TRBD2 might be the D (6 bases). CDR3 size: 17 residues. Germline assignment: CDR1 LGHDT and CDR2 YNNKEL (reference sequence). Deletions cut 1 base from V and 3 bases from J, with 16 bases between. The CDR3 DNA reads TGTGCCAGCAGCCAAGCCCGAGGACTACCTGACTACAATGAGCAGTTCTTC. Its translation is CASSQARGLPDYNEQFF.

This clone came up a few times. This sequence joins TRBV7-9 and TRBJ1-1; 7 bases fit TRBD1. The germline V gene encodes CDR1 SEHNR and CDR2 FQNEAQ (reference sequence). The CDR3 runs to 16 residues. After removal of 5 bases from V and 1 base from J, the junction contained 10 bases not matched to a gene. The CDR3 nucleotides read TGTGCCAGCAGCACCCCCCAGGGACAGCCGAACACTGAAGCTTTCTTT. It specifies CASSTPQGQPNTEAFF. The full variable domain, in which reference TRBV7-9 and TRBJ1-1 provide the parts outside the CDR3, is DTGVSQNPRHKITKRGQNVTFRCDPISEHNRLYWYRQTLGQGPEFLTYFQNEAQLEKSRLLSDRFSAERPKGSFSTLEIQRTEQGDSAMYLCASSTPQGQPNTEAFFGQGTRLTVV.

The chain joins TRBV15 to TRBJ2-7; TRBD1 agrees at 9 bases. The germline CDR1 and CDR2 sequences are LNHNV and YYDKDF (reference sequence). CDR3 size: 19 residues. J gave up 6 bases and V 0 bases, and 18 bases lay outside the gene matches. The CDR3 loop reads CATSRDFLGNRGRQREQYF. CDR3 bases: TGTGCCACCAGCAGAGATTTCCTGGGGAACAGGGGGCGTCAACGCGAGCAGTACTTC.

Worth noting for this clone: At one end, the junction sequence differs from germline, possibly due to a read error. This chain uses TRBV7-2 with TRBJ1-5, with D unresolved. The germline gives CDR1 SGHTA, CDR2 FQGNSA. The CDR3 extends over 13 amino acids. The CDR3 loop reads CVSSPEVIAPQHF. CDR3 bases: TGTGTCAGCAGCCCCGAGGTGATCGCGCCCCAGCATTTT.

The chain is built from TRBV7-9 and TRBJ2-7; D is perhaps TRBD1 (6 bases). Germline V gene lookup returns CDR1 SEHNR and CDR2 FQNEAQ (reference sequence). The CDR3 length is 13 residues. The V gene lost 5 bases and the J gene lost 6 bases, with 14 bases spanning the gap. The CDR3, as DNA: TGTGCCAGCAGCCCACCAAGGGGGAGCGAGCAGTACTTC. It specifies CASSPPRGSEQYF.

Details on this clone: One end of the junction fails to match germline, which may point to a read error. The V call is TRBV6-5, the J call TRBJ2-7; 7 positions match TRBD1. This CDR3 comprises 10 residues. CDR1 and CDR2 from the germline V gene are MNHEY and SVGAGI. CDR3 sequence (DNA): TGTGCCAGCACCTTGACAGGGAGAGACTTC. Translated, it gives CASTLTGRDF.

The chain joins TRBV7-8 to TRBJ2-5; TRBD2 matches 11 bases. The CDR3 sequence is 16 residues long. Germline CDR1 and CDR2: SGHVS and FQNEAQ. V lost 5 bases, J lost 0 bases, and 5 bases stayed unmatched. CDR3 sequence (DNA): TGTGCCAGCAGCCTATTAGCGGGGGGGTACCAAGAGACCCAGTACTTC. This sequence encodes CASSLLAGGYQETQYF. Drawing the rest from reference TRBV7-8 and TRBJ2-5, the complete variable domain is GAGVSQSPRYKVAKRGQDVALRCDPISGHVSLFWYQQALGQGPEFLTYFQNEAQLDKSGLPSDRFFAERPEGSVSTLKIQRTQQEDSAVYLCASSLLAGGYQETQYFGPGTRLLVL.

This chain joins TRBV2 and TRBJ2-7; the D is unclear. This CDR3 is built from 11 residues. The germline V gene has CDR1 SNHLY and CDR2 FYNNEI. The V end was cut by 2 bases, the J end by 4 bases, with 3 bases between. CDR3 region: CASSELYEQYF. The CDR3, as DNA: TGTGCCAGCAGTGAATTATACGAGCAGTACTTC.

This chain links TRBV19 with TRBJ2-2; D uncertain. V was pared by 4 bases and J by 3 bases, with 9 bases between. Germline CDR1 is LNHDA and CDR2 is SQIVND (reference sequence). This CDR3 comprises 14 residues. CDR3: CASSTQADTGELFF. CDR3 DNA sequence: TGTGCCAGTAGTACTCAGGCAGACACCGGGGAGCTGTTTTTT.

This chain uses TRBV24-1 with TRBJ2-6; 9 bases are a match to TRBD1. The CDR3 is made up of 15 amino acids. The J segment lost 2 bases and the V segment lost 6 bases, leaving 1 base of the junction unmatched. The germline V gene has CDR1 KGHDR and CDR2 SFDVKD. CDR3 in DNA: TGTGCCACCAGTACAGGGGGCGCTGGGGCCAACGTCCTGACTTTC. Its translation: CATSTGGAGANVLTF.

The rearrangement links TRBV7-2 to TRBJ1-4; no clear D gene. Trimming took 1 base from V and 0 from J, leaving 6 bases between them. The CDR3 is made up of 15 amino acids. Germline CDR1 and CDR2: SGHTA and FQGNSA. The CDR3 bases are TGTGCCAGCAGCTTAGGGGCTGCAACTAATGAAAAACTGTTTTTT. Its protein is CASSLGAATNEKLFF.

Turning to this clone: Within the sample, other DNA sequences also encode this same CDR3. The gene calls are TRBV28 and TRBJ1-2; TRBD1 aligns across 8 bases. Germline V CDR1 and CDR2: MDHEN, SYDVKM. J was trimmed by 2 bases and V by 10 bases; bases with no gene match: 3. The CDR3 has 12 amino acids. In DNA, the CDR3 is TGTGCCACTTCAGGGGGCAACTATGGCTACACCTTC. Its protein product is CATSGGNYGYTF.

This rearrangement joins TRBV29-1 to TRBJ1-5, with 9 nucleotides matching TRBD1. After removal of 4 bases from V and 1 base from J, the junction contained 8 bases not matched to a gene. The germline V gene encodes CDR1 SQVTM and CDR2 ANQGSEA. CDR3 length equals 16 residues. CDR3 DNA sequence: TGCAGCGTTGCCTTAACAGGGGGCTCGAGCAATCAGCCCCAGCATTTT. Its protein is CSVALTGGSSNQPQHF.

The CDR3 nucleotides are TGCGCCAGCAGCCAAGATGGGAGACGGCCGGGGGACGAGCAGTACTTC. It codes for CASSQDGRRPGDEQYF. The gene calls are TRBV4-3 and TRBJ2-7; the D gene is possibly TRBD2 (6 bases). Trimming removed 0 bases from V and 5 bases from J, with 17 bases in between. The CDR3 has 16 amino acids. Germline CDR1 is LGHNA and CDR2 is YSLEER.

Only one count was recorded for this clone. This specimen includes other DNA sequences encoding the same CDR3. This chain uses TRBV9 with TRBJ2-2; 7 bases are a match to TRBD2. J lost 0 bases, V lost 2 bases, and 1 base had no gene match. Germline CDR1 is SGDLS and CDR2 is YYNGEE. The CDR3 contains 15 residues. CDR3 DNA sequence: TGTGCCAGCAGCGTTGGGGGGGCGAACACCGGGGAGCTGTTTTTT. It encodes CASSVGGANTGELFF.

The chain uses TRBV4-2 and TRBJ2-5; D remains ambiguous. The CDR3 contains 14 residues. Germline CDR1 reads LGHNA; CDR2 reads YNFKEQ. V was shortened by 0 bases and J by 4 bases, with 9 bases between the two germline ends. The DNA for the CDR3 is TGTGCCAGCAGCCAAGATAAGAGTTTAGAGACCCAGTACTTC. Translated: CASSQDKSLETQYF.

The chain links TRBV12-3 or TRBV12-4 to TRBJ1-5; D may be TRBD1 (5 bases). The CDR3 runs 13 residues. V was pared by 6 bases and J by 4 bases, with 10 bases between. The CDR3 here is CASSHGGNQPQHF. Written as DNA, the CDR3 is TGTGCCAGCAGCCACGGGGGGAATCAGCCCCAGCATTTT.

J is TRBJ1-5 and V is TRBV10-3; D possibly corresponds to TRBD1 (5 bases). Trimming removed 6 bases from V and 1 base from J, with 10 bases in between. This CDR3 is 14 amino acids long. Per the germline V gene, CDR1 is ENHRY and CDR2 is SYGVKD. CDR3 sequence reads: CAISRDGSNQPQHF. CDR3 sequence (DNA): TGTGCCATCAGCAGGGATGGGAGCAATCAGCCCCAGCATTTT.

The chain employs TRBV10-3 and TRBJ2-3, with 7 bases aligning to TRBD2. V shed 8 bases and J 2 bases; nucleotides not matched to a gene: 4. Germline V CDR1 and CDR2: ENHRY, SYGVKD. This CDR3 region has 13 residues. The DNA for the CDR3 is TGTGCCATCGGAACTAGCGTCACAGATACGCAGTATTTT. Translated, it gives CAIGTSVTDTQYF.

This chain links TRBV7-2 with TRBJ2-2, with D uncertain. In germline, CDR1 is SGHTA, CDR2 FQGNSA. Trimming removed 5 bases at V and 1 base at J, with 11 bases between. This CDR3 comprises 15 residues. CDR3 bases: TGTGCCAGCAGCCCTCACGGTTTGAACACCGGGGAGCTGTTTTTT. It translates to CASSPHGLNTGELFF.

About this clone: A junction end diverges from the germline sequence, so it may reflect a read error. The chain carries TRBV28 and TRBJ1-3; D is unclear. Germline CDR1 reads MDHEN; CDR2 reads SYDVKM. The CDR3 is 12 residues long. The CDR3 is CASSTNTRPTNF. The CDR3 DNA reads TGTGCCAGCAGTACGAATACACGCCCCACCAATTTT.

The rearrangement joins TRBV3-1 (or the pseudogene TRBV3-2) to TRBJ2-1; TRBD1 aligns across 10 bases. V gave up 4 bases and J gave up 3 bases; unmatched junction bases: 3. This CDR3 comprises 15 residues. Germline-derived CDR1 and CDR2 are LGHDT and YNNKEL (reference sequence). The DNA for the CDR3 is TGTGCCAGCAGCCTAGGACAGGGGGTCTACAATGAGCAGTTCTTC. Protein sequence: CASSLGQGVYNEQFF.

The gene calls are TRBV4-3 and TRBJ2-7; 9 bases agree with TRBD2. CDR3 length: 13 amino acids. Losses at the gene ends were 6 bases for V and 5 bases for J; bases not matched to a gene: 5. Germline V lookup: CDR1 LGHNA, CDR2 YSLEER. The CDR3 region is CASRASGTHEQYF. The CDR3 DNA follows: TGCGCCAGCAGGGCTAGCGGGACGCACGAGCAGTACTTC.

The chain couples TRBV28 to TRBJ1-3; TRBD1 might be the D (6 bases). The germline CDR1 and CDR2 sequences are MDHEN and SYDVKM. The CDR3 has 15 residues. Trimming shortened V by 3 bases and J by 0 bases, and 9 bases separated the two germline ends. CDR3 nucleotides: TGTGCCAGCAGTTTCGGGACAACCTCTGGAAACACCATATATTTT. This sequence encodes CASSFGTTSGNTIYF.

The sample holds one count of this clone. This chain connects TRBV28 to TRBJ1-6; 7 nucleotides match TRBD1. Germline V gene data show CDR1 as MDHEN and CDR2 as SYDVKM. The CDR3 is 13 amino acids. The J segment lost 15 bases and the V segment lost 4 bases, leaving 9 bases of the junction unmatched. The CDR3 sequence is CASSSPDRRSLHF. In nucleotides, the CDR3 is TGTGCCAGCAGTTCCCCGGACAGGAGGAGCCTCCACTTT.

In this sample, this clone turned up once. The gene calls are TRBV7-8 and TRBJ2-1; TRBD1 matches at 7 bases. V lost 4 bases, J lost 7 bases, and 16 bases stayed unmatched. Germline-derived CDR1 and CDR2 are SGHVS and FQNEAQ. The CDR3 spans 17 residues. The DNA for the CDR3 is TGTGCCAGCAGCTCGAGGGGGCGCGGCATGTCGGGGAATGAGCAGTTCTTC. This sequence encodes CASSSRGRGMSGNEQFF. The variable domain in full, with the rest retrieved from reference TRBV7-8 and TRBJ2-1, is GAGVSQSPRYKVAKRGQDVALRCDPISGHVSLFWYQQALGQGPEFLTYFQNEAQLDKSGLPSDRFFAERPEGSVSTLKIQRTQQEDSAVYLCASSSRGRGMSGNEQFFGPGTRLTVL.

The chain couples TRBV19 to TRBJ2-1; 9 positions agree with TRBD2. CDR3 length: 15 amino acids. J gave up 5 bases and V 3 bases, and 5 bases lay outside the gene matches. Germline values: CDR1 LNHDA, CDR2 SQIVND (reference sequence). The CDR3 DNA follows: TGTGCCAGTAGTATTGGCGGGGGGGCGAACAATGAGCAGTTCTTC. This codes for CASSIGGGANNEQFF.